One sample yielded the 13 T cell receptor beta chains listed below, sequenced in a study of tumor and adjacent non-tumor tissue in lung cancer. No cell sorting was done before RNA was extracted from the tissue. TCRbeta libraries were built with three rounds of nested PCR, modified from ARM-PCR. TCRdb processed the multiplex PCR reads anew with MiXCR; each CDR3 protein has one entry. Of 120,000 to 150,000 distinct CDR3 sequences listed, around 65% are singletons. Sequencing input: lung tumor tissue. The receptors were sampled from a man in his sixties with small cell lung cancer.

Worth noting for this clonotype: A junction boundary mismatches the germline segment, possibly from a read error. This chain links TRBV5-1 with TRBJ2-1; D is ambiguous. Germline V gene data show CDR1 as SGHRS and CDR2 as YFSETQ. The CDR3 is 13 amino acids. Here the CDR3 reads CVSSLGRYNEKFF. CDR3 sequence (DNA): TGCGTCAGCAGCTTAGGTCGGTACAATGAGAAGTTCTTC.

There are a few counts of this clonotype. Here the CDR3 reads CASSHPWTAEAFF. CDR3 DNA: TGTGCCAGCAGTCACCCCTGGACAGCGGAAGCTTTCTTT. The rearrangement joins TRBV6-1 to TRBJ1-1; weak D call: TRBD1 (6 bases). This CDR3 has 13 residues. Trimming stripped 5 bases from V and 8 bases from J, with 15 bases between. Per germline, CDR1 MNHNS and CDR2 SASEGT.

This clonotype was seen at least ten times. This chain links TRBV20-1 with TRBJ2-2; 11 bases line up with TRBD2. V gave up 5 bases and J gave up 5 bases; unmatched junction bases: 4. This CDR3 region has 14 residues. CDR1 and CDR2 from the germline V gene are DFQATT and SNEGSKA (reference sequence). The CDR3 sequence is CSADTSGSTGELFF. CDR3 in DNA: TGCAGTGCTGACACTAGCGGGAGTACCGGGGAGCTGTTTTTT.

The V and J genes are TRBV5-5 and TRBJ2-2; 7 bases line up with TRBD2. Per the germline V gene, CDR1 is SGHKS and CDR2 is YYEKEE (reference sequence). The trim removed 5 bases at V and 3 bases at J, leaving 16 bases unmatched. There are 18 residues in the CDR3. The CDR3 nucleotides are TGTGCCAGCAGACCGATTTTCCCCCGGGAGGTTGACACCGGGGAGCTGTTTTTT. This sequence encodes CASRPIFPREVDTGELFF.

The table lists this clonotype with a count of one. This sequence may be a read error, since a much larger clone differs from it by one base. V is TRBV20-1 and J is TRBJ2-5; 8 nucleotides align to TRBD2. Germline lookup yields CDR1 DFQATT and CDR2 SNEGSKA (reference sequence). CDR3 length equals 13 residues. CDR3 region: CSAYSGTQETEYF. As DNA, the CDR3 is TGCAGTGCTTATAGCGGGACCCAAGAGACCGAGTACTTC.

In regard to this clonotype: A read error may explain this, as a much larger clone is one base away. The chain combines TRBV12-3 or TRBV12-4 with TRBJ2-1; D not certain. This CDR3 contains 13 residues. The CDR3, as DNA: TGTGACAGCAGTTTATCCCTGAACAATGAGCAGTTCTTC. It codes for CDSSLSLNNEQFF.

This clonotype has only one observation. Germline is not matched at one junction end, which may reflect a read error. The rearrangement joins TRBV12-3 or TRBV12-4 to TRBJ1-2, with D hard to call. CDR3 length equals 14 residues. In nucleotides, the CDR3 is TGTACCAGCAGTTTATCGGGCACGAATTATGGCTACACCTTC. It codes for CTSSLSGTNYGYTF.

The CDR3 DNA reads TGTGCCAGCAGAAACAGGTTCAATCAGCCCCAGCATTTT. This sequence encodes CASRNRFNQPQHF. This chain connects TRBV2 to TRBJ1-5; maybe TRBD1 (5 bases). The germline gives CDR1 SNHLY, CDR2 FYNNEI. The V end was cut by 6 bases, the J end by 3 bases, with 9 bases between. This CDR3 is 13 amino acids long. The whole variable domain, filled in from reference TRBV2 and TRBJ1-5, reads EPEVTQTPSHQVTQMGQEVILRCVPISNHLYFYWYRQILGQKVEFLVSFYNNEISEKSEIFDDQFSVERPDGSNFTLKIRSTKLEDSAMYFCASRNRFNQPQHFGDGTRLSIL.

V gene TRBV5-1 combines with J gene TRBJ1-1; D unresolved. Per the germline V gene, CDR1 is SGHRS and CDR2 is YFSETQ. The V end was cut by 8 bases, the J end by 5 bases, with 16 bases between. CDR3 length: 13 amino acids. In DNA, the CDR3 is TGCGCCAGTAGCCGGACCCTGGGGACTGAAGCTTTCTTT. Protein product: CASSRTLGTEAFF.

Note on this clonotype: Given a much more abundant clone one base away, this may be a read error. This chain uses TRBV4-1 with TRBJ1-2; D is uncertain. The CDR3 is 15 residues long. Germline V gene sequence: CDR1 MGHRA, CDR2 YSYEKL. CDR3 bases: TGCGCCAGCCGCCAAGGCCTCGGGACTAACTATGGCTACACCTTC. Translation: CASRQGLGTNYGYTF.

The rearrangement joins TRBV5-1 to TRBJ1-1, with a tentative D call TRBD1 (5 bases). CDR3 length equals 14 residues. Trimming pared 4 bases from V and 4 bases from J, leaving 14 bases between. The germline CDR1 and CDR2 sequences are SGHRS and YFSETQ. The CDR3 sequence: CASSAARATTEAFF. CDR3 sequence (DNA): TGCGCCAGCAGCGCGGCCAGGGCCACCACTGAAGCTTTCTTT.

A word on this clonotype: At one boundary the junction diverges from the germline segment, which might be a read error. The chain carries TRBV11-3 and TRBJ2-3; D might be TRBD2 (5 bases). Germline V lookup: CDR1 SGHNT, CDR2 YENEEA. CDR3 length: 15 amino acids. DNA for the CDR3: TGTCCCAGCAGCCCCGGGGTAAGCGGCACAGATACGCAATATTTT. As protein: CPSSPGVSGTDTQYF.

This clonotype was counted many times. The chain couples TRBV29-1 to TRBJ1-4; tentative D call: TRBD1 (5 bases). Between the trimmed V and J ends, which lost 2 bases and 13 bases, there was a span of 14 bases. The CDR3 spans 12 residues. Germline V gene lookup returns CDR1 SQVTM and CDR2 ANQGSEA. The CDR3 bases are TGCAGCGTTGAACGGGGTGCCGGGGGACTGTTTTTT. Residues: CSVERGAGGLFF.